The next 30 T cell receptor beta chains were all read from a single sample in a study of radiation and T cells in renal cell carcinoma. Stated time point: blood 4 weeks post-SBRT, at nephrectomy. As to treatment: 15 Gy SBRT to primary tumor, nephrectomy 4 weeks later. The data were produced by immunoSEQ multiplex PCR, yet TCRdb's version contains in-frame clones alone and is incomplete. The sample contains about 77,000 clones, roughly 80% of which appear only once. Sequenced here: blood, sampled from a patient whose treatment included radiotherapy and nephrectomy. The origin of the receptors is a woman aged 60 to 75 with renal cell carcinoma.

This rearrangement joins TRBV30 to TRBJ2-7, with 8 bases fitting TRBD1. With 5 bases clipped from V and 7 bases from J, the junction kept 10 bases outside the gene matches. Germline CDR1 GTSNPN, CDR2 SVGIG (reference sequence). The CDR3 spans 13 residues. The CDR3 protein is CAWVSGTGYEQYF. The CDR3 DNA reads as TGTGCCTGGGTTTCCGGGACAGGCTATGAGCAGTACTTC.

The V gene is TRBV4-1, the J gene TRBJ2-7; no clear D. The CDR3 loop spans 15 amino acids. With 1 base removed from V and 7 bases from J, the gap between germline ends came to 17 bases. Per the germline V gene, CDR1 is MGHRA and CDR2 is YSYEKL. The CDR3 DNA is TGCGCCAGCAGCCAAGTTTTTGACCAGGTCTGGGAGCAGTACTTC. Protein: CASSQVFDQVWEQYF.

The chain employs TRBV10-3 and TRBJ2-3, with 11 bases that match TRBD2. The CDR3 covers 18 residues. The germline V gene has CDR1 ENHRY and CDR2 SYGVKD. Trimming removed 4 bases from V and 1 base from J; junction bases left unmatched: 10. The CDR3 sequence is CAISAKRTSGGRTDTQYF. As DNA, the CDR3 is TGTGCCATCAGTGCGAAGAGAACTAGCGGGGGACGCACAGATACGCAGTATTTT.

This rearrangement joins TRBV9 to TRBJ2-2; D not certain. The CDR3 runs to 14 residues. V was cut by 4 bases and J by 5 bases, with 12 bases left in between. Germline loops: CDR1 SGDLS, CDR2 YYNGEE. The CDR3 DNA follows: TGTGCCAGCAGCCCCAGGACGGAGACCGGGGAGCTGTTTTTT. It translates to CASSPRTETGELFF.

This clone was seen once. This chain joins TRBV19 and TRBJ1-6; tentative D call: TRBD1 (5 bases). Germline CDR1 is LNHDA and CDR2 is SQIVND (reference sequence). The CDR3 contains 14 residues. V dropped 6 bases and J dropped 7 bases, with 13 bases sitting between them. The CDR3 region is CASRDVGGNSPLHF. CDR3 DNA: TGTGCCAGTAGAGATGTGGGGGGGAATTCACCCCTCCACTTT. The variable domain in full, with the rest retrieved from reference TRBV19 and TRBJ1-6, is DGGITQSPKYLFRKEGQNVTLSCEQNLNHDAMYWYRQDPGQGLRLIYYSQIVNDFQKGDIAEGYSVSREKKESFPLTVTSAQKNPTAFYLCASRDVGGNSPLHFGNGTRLTVT.

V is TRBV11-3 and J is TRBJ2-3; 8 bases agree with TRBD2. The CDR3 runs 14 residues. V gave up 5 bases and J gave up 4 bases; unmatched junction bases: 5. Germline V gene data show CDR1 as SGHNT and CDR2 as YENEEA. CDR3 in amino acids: CASSRGGIADTQYF. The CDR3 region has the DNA TGTGCCAGCAGCCGGGGGGGCATAGCAGATACGCAGTATTTT.

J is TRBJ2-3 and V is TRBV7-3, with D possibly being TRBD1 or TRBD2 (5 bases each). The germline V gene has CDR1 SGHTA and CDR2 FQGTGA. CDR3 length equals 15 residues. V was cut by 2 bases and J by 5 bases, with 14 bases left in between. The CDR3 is CASSLSGARGDTQYF. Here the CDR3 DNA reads TGTGCCAGCAGCTTATCCGGGGCAAGGGGAGATACGCAGTATTTT.

This CDR3 reads CASSALLGGQGNEQFF. The CDR3 bases are TGTGCCAGCAGCGCCCTCCTGGGGGGACAGGGTAATGAGCAGTTCTTC. The chain recombines TRBV9 with TRBJ2-1; 9 bases map to TRBD1. The CDR3 covers 16 residues. Germline V lookup: CDR1 SGDLS, CDR2 YYNGEE. V lost 3 bases, J lost 7 bases, and 11 bases stayed unmatched.

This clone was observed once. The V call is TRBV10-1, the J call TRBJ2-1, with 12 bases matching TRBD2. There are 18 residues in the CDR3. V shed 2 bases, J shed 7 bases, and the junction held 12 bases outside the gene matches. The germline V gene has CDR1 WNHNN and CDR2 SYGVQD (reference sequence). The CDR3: CASSERASGGAEGNEQFF. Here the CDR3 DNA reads TGCGCCAGCAGTGAGAGGGCTAGCGGGGGGGCCGAGGGAAATGAGCAGTTCTTC.

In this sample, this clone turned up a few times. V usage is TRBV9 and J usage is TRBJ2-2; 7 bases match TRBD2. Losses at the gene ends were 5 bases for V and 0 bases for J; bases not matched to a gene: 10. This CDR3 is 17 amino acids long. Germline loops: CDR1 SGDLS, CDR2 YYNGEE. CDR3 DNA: TGTGCCAGCAGTGACCCGAGGAGCGGGGCGAACACCGGGGAGCTGTTTTTT. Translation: CASSDPRSGANTGELFF.

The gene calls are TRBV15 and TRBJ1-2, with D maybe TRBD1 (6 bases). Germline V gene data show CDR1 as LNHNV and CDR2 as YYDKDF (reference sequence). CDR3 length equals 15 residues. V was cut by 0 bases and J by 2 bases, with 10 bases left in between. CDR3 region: CATSRDSQGNYGYTF. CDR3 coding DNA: TGTGCCACCAGCAGAGATAGTCAGGGGAACTATGGCTACACCTTC.

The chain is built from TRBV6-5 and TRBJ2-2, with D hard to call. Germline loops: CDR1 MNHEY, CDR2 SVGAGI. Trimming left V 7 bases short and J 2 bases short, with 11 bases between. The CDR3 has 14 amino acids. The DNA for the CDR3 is TGTGCCAGCACCGGCGGCTTTAACACCGGGGAGCTGTTTTTT. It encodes CASTGGFNTGELFF.

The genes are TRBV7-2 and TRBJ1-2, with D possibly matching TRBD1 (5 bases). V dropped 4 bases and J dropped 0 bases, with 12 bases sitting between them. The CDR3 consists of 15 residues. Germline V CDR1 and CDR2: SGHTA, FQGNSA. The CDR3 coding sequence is TGTGCCAGCAGCTCCCCCGACAGACCTAACTATGGCTACACCTTC. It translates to CASSSPDRPNYGYTF.

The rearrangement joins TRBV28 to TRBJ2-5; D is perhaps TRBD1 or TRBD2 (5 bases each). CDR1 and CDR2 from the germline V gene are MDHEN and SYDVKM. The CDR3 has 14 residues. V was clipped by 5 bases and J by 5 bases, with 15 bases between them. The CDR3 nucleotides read TGTGCCAGCAGTCTAAACCCCAGGGAGGAGACCCAGTACTTC. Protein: CASSLNPREETQYF.

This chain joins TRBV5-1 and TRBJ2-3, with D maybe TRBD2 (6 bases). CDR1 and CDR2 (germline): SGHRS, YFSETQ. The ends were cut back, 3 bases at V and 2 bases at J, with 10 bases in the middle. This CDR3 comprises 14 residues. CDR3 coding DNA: TGCGCCAGCAGCTCCCGGGGGTCCACAGATACGCAGTATTTT. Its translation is CASSSRGSTDTQYF.

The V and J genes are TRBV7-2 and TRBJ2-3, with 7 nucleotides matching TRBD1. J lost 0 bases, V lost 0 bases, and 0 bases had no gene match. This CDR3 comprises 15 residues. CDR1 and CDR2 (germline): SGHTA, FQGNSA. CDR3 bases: TGTGCCAGCAGCTTAGCGGGACAGAGCACAGATACGCAGTATTTT. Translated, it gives CASSLAGQSTDTQYF.

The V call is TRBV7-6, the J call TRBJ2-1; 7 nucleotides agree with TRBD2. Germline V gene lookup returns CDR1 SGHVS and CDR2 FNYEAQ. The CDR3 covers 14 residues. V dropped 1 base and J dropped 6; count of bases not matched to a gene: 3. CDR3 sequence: CASSLEAGTNEQFF. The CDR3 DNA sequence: TGTGCCAGCAGCTTAGAAGCGGGGACCAATGAGCAGTTCTTC.

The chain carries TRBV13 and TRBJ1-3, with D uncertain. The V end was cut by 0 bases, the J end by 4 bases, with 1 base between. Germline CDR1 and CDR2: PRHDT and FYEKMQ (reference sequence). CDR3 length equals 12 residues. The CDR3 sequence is CASSLGGNTIYF. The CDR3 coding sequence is TGTGCCAGCAGCTTAGGGGGAAACACCATATATTTT.

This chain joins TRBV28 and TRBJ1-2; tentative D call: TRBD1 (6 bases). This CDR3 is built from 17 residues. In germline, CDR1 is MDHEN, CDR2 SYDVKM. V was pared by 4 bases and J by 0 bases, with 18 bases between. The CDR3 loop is CASSSTATGTSNYGYTF. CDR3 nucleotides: TGTGCCAGCAGTTCAACCGCGACAGGAACATCTAACTATGGCTACACCTTC.

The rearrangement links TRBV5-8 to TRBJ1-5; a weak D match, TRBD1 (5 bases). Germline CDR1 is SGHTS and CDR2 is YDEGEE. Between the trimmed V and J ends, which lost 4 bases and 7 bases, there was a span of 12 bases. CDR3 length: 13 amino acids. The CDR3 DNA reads TGTGCCAGCAGCCTGGGGGGTGTGCAGCCCCAGCATTTT. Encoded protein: CASSLGGVQPQHF.

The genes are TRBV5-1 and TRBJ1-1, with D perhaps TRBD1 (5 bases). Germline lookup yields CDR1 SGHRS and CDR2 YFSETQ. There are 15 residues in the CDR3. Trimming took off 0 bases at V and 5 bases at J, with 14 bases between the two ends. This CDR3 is CASSLGGAEGTEAFF. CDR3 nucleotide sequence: TGCGCCAGCAGCTTGGGTGGGGCTGAGGGTACTGAAGCTTTCTTT.

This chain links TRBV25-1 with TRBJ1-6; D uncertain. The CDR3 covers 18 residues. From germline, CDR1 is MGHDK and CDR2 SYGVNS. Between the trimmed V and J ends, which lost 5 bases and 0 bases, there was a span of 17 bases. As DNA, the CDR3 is TGTGCCAGCAGTAGCCTTCGGGATTCCATCTCCTATAATTCACCCCTCCACTTT. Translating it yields CASSSLRDSISYNSPLHF. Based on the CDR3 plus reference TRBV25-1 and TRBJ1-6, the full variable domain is EADIYQTPRYLVIGTGKKITLECSQTMGHDKMYWYQQDPGMELHLIHYSYGVNSTEKGDLSSESTVSRIRTEHFPLTLESARPSHTSQYLCASSSLRDSISYNSPLHFGNGTRLTVT.

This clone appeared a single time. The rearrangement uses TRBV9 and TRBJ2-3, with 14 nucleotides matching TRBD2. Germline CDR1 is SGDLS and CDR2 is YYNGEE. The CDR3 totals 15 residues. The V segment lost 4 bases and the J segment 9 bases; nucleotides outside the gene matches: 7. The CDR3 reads CASSTGLAGVDTQYF. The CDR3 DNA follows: TGTGCCAGCAGCACGGGACTAGCGGGGGTAGACACGCAGTATTTT.

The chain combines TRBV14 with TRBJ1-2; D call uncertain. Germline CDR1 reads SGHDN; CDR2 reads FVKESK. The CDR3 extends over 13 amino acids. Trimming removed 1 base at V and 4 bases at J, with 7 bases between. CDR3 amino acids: CASSQGGGYGYTF. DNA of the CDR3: TGTGCCAGCAGCCAAGGGGGAGGCTATGGCTACACCTTC.

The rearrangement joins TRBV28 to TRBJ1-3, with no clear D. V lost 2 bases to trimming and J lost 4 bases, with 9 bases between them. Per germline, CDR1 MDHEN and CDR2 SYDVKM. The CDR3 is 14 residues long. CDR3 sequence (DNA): TGTGCCAGCAGTTTAACAGTAGGAGGAAACACCATATATTTT. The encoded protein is CASSLTVGGNTIYF.

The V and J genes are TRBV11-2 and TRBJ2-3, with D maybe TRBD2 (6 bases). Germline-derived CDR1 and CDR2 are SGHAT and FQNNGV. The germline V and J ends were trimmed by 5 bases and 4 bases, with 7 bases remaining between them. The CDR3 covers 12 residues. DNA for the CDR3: TGTGCCAGCAGCCCGGGAGCAGATACGCAGTATTTT. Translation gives CASSPGADTQYF.

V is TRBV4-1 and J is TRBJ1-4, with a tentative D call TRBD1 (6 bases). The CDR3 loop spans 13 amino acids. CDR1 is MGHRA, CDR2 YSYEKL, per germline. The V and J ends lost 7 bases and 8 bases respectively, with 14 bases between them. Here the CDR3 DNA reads TGCGCCAGCAAGCTGCCAGGGGACGAAAAACTGTTTTTT. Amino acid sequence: CASKLPGDEKLFF.

The CDR3 here is CASSLVGEPFRTLHF. In nucleotides, the CDR3 is TGTGCCAGCAGTTTAGTGGGGGAGCCTTTTCGGACCCTCCACTTT. V and J are TRBV28 and TRBJ1-6, with D maybe TRBD1 (5 bases). Germline CDR1 reads MDHEN; CDR2 reads SYDVKM. The CDR3 covers 15 residues. The V gene lost 2 bases and the J gene lost 14 bases, with 19 bases spanning the gap.

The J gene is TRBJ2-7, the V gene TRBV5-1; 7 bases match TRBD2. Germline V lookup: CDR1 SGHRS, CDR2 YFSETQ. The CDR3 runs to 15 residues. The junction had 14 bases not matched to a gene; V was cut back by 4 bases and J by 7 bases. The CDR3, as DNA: TGCGCCAGCAGCCCCGGAGGGGCGGGAGCTTCTGAGCAGTACTTC. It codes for CASSPGGAGASEQYF.

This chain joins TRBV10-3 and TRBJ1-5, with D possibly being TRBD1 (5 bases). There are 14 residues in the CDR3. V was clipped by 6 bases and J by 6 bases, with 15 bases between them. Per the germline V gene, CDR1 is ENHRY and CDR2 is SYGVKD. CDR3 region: CAISNPERGQPQHF. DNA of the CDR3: TGTGCCATCAGCAACCCCGAGAGGGGTCAGCCCCAGCATTTT.